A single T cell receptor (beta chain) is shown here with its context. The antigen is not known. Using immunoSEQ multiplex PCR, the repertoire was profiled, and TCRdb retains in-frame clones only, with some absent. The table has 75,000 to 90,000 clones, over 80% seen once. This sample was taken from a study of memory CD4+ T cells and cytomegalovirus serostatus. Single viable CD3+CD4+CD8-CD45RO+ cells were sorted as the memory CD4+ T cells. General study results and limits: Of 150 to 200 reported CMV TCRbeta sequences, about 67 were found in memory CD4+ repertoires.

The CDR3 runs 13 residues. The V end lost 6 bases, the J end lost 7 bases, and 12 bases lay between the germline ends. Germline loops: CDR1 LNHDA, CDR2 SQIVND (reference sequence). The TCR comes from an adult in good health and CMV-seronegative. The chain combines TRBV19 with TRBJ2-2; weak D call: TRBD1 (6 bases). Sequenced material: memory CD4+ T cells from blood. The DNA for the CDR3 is TGTGCCAGTAGGCGCTCCAGGGGCGGGGAGCTGTTTTTT. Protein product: CASRRSRGGELFF. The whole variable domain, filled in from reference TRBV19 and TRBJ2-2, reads DGGITQSPKYLFRKEGQNVTLSCEQNLNHDAMYWYRQDPGQGLRLIYYSQIVNDFQKGDIAEGYSVSREKKESFPLTVTSAQKNPTAFYLCASRRSRGGELFFGEGSRLTVL.